This T cell receptor (beta chain) originates from a study of blood T cell repertoires in COVID-19 (TCRdb year 2020). About the study as a whole: The collaborator samples originated in the United States, Italy and Spain and spanned the acute and convalescent phases of COVID-19. The material from the prospective study consisted of cDNA or gDNA derived from T cells, B-cell-depleted T cells, or PBMCs. The dataset comprised deeply sampled blood TCRbeta repertoires from subjects exposed to, actively infected with, or recovered from COVID-19. A freely available public database, intended as a resource for researchers studying the immune response to SARS-CoV-2, is where the repertoires were released. The samples were drawn from two sources: the first 160 participants of the ongoing ImmuneRACE study, and 950 to 1,500 subjects contributed by 6 global collaborators. The sample metadata nearly always contained a de-identified subject ID, COVID-19 status, age in years and sex. HLA class I and class II types, where available, came from metadata supplied by the sample provider rather than from assay-based typing.

The collaborating institutions used their own protocols to collect whole blood in K2EDTA tubes. For TCRbeta analysis, collaborators shipped samples in one of three forms: frozen whole blood, isolated PBMCs, or DNA extracted from either of those sample types. Trimming takes 4 bases off V and 8 bases off J; junction bases not matched to a gene: 10. Measured from the cysteine to the phenylalanine, the CDR3 is 16 residues long. Just the 48-base CDR3 DNA is kept, in frame starting at base 1. CDR1 and CDR2 were assigned from the germline V gene as SGHRS and YFSETQ. What the study reported, not specific to this receptor: The quantity of clinical and demographic metadata differed by source and by participant and was supplied without curation.

TCRbeta CDR3 regions were amplified from genomic DNA by means of the immunoSEQ Assay, a bias-controlled multiplex PCR. Regarding the original processing steps: The number of nucleated cells in each sample was estimated by amplification of reference gene primers within the assay. To quantify the absolute abundance of each unique TCRbeta CDR3 rearrangement, sequence reads were collapsed and filtered. For each sample, productive Simpson clonality was calculated as the square root of Simpson's diversity index across productive rearrangements. Held by TCRdb, this immuneACCESS table contains in-frame sequences only and omits some clones. Under half of the omission traces to an unresolved V gene where checked; the cause of the rest is unknown. V and J calls and clone size follow that table, whereas D and trimming were derived from the DNA. The sample yields some 140,000 clones; around 85% were counted once. Clones ranked in the top ten supply 17% of the sample.

This clone was seen more than once but under ten times. The clone's antigen remains unknown. Base qualities are missing; no much larger clone stands one base away. Material: peripheral blood. This TCR was sampled from a woman of 80 years or more with acute or convalescent COVID-19. The chain is encoded by TRBV5-1 joined to TRBJ1-6; 9 bases in the junction line up with TRBD1. The CDR3 protein is CASSPAPDRGDSPLHF. The DNA sequence is as follows: TGCGCCAGCAGCCCTGCTCCGGACAGGGGAGATTCACCCCTCCACTTT.